This TCR beta chain emerged from a study of CD8 T cells in Susac syndrome. In germline, CDR1 is SEHNR, CDR2 FQNEAQ (reference sequence). Trimming at V came to 2 bases and at J to 6 bases, leaving 5 bases not matched to a gene. This CDR3 is built from 14 residues. Sequencing targeted TCR beta in blood CD8+ and CD4+ T cells. TEMRA cells were FACS-enriched, while CD8+ and CD4+ T cells were negatively isolated. Random hexamers were used to reverse transcribe an amount of about 0.5 to 1 ug RNA. immunoSEQ multiplex PCR amplified TCR beta CDR3 across 54 Vbeta, 13 Jbeta. From the immunoSEQ multiplex PCR reads, TCRdb called clonotypes with MiXCR, one entry per CDR3 protein. The table lists approximately 150,000 distinct CDR3 sequences, roughly 94% of them singletons, with approximately 0.094% in the top ten.

The source of this sequence is a human donor with multiple sclerosis. Material: CD4+ T cells from PBMCs. The chain has TRBV7-9 and TRBJ1-2, with 8 nucleotides matching TRBD1. CDR3 in amino acids: CASSLLGQGHGYTF. CDR3 nucleotides: TGTGCCAGCAGCTTACTAGGACAGGGCCATGGCTACACCTTC.